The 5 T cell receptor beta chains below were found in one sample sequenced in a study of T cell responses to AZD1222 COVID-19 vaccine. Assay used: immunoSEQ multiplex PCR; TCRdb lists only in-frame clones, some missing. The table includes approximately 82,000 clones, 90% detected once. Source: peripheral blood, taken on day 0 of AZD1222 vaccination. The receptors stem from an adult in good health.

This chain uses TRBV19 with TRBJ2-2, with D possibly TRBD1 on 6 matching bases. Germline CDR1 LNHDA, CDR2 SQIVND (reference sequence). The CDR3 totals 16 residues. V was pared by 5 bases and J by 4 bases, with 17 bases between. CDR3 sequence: CASSPTSGTPTGELFF. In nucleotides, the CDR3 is TGTGCCAGTAGTCCAACCTCCGGGACACCCACCGGGGAGCTGTTTTTT.

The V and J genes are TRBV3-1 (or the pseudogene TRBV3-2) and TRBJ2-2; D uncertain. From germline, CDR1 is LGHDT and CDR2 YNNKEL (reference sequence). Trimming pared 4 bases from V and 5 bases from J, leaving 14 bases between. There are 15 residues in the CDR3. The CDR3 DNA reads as TGTGCCAGCAGCCCTCAGTTGGGGTTAACCGGGGAGCTGTTTTTT. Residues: CASSPQLGLTGELFF.

The CDR3 nucleotides are TGTGCCAGCATGGGGACAGGGGGCATGTGGTCCACTGAAGCTTTCTTT. Amino acids: CASMGTGGMWSTEAFF. The gene calls are TRBV28 and TRBJ1-1, with 12 bases matching TRBD1. This CDR3 region has 16 residues. V lost 7 bases and J lost 4; bases outside the gene matches: 10. Germline V gene lookup returns CDR1 MDHEN and CDR2 SYDVKM.

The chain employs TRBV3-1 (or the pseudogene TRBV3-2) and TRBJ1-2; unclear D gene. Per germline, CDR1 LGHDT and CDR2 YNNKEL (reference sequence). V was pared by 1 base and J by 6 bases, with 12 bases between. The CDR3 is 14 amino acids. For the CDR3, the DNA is TGTGCCAGCAGCCAAGGGTTAGGGAGGGATGGCTACACCTTC. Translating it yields CASSQGLGRDGYTF.

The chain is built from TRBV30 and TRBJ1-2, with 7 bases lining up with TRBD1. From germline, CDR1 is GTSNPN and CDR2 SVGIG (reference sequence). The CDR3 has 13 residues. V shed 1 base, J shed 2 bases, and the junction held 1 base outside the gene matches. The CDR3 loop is CAWSEGQNYGYTF. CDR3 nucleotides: TGTGCCTGGAGTGAGGGACAGAACTATGGCTACACCTTC. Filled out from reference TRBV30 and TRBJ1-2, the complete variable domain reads SQTIHQWPATLVQPVGSPLSLECTVEGTSNPNLYWYRQAAGRGLQLLFYSVGIGQISSEVPQNLSASRPQDRQFILSSKKLLLSDSGFYLCAWSEGQNYGYTFGSGTRLTVV.